The subject of this entry is one TCR beta chain. With a J-beta primer mix and a sample-barcoded 5' primer, a second PCR ran about 7 to 11 cycles. TCRdb re-called the 5' RACE reads with MiXCR, one entry per CDR3 protein. The table lists 600,000 to 900,000 distinct CDR3 sequences, around 25% of them singletons. Deletions cut 2 bases from V and 4 bases from J, with 17 bases between. The CDR3 contains 16 residues. The germline V gene has CDR1 MGHRA and CDR2 YSYEKL. The data derive from a study of blood T cells in healthy people across ages. These data were likewise used in another study, on T cells of mothers and their children.

The sample consisted of blood. This chain connects TRBV4-1 to TRBJ1-1; D call uncertain. This sequence was found in a boy between 5 and 17 years old in good health. CDR3 protein: CASSQIGYGEGTEAFF. CDR3 nucleotide sequence: TGCGCCAGCAGCCAAATAGGTTACGGGGAGGGCACTGAAGCTTTCTTT.